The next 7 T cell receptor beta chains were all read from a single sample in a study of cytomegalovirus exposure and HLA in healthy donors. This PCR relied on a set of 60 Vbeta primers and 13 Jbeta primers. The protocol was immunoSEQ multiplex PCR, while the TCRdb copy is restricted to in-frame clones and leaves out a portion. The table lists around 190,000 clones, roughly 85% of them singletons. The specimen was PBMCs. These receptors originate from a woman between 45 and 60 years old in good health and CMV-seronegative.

CDR3 DNA: TGCGCCAGCAGCTCGAGGACAGGGGGCTCTGGCTACACCTTC. Its translation is CASSSRTGGSGYTF. The chain couples TRBV5-1 to TRBJ1-2; 11 positions agree with TRBD1. The CDR3 loop spans 14 amino acids. The J segment lost 7 bases and the V segment lost 3 bases, leaving 5 bases of the junction unmatched. From germline, CDR1 is SGHRS and CDR2 YFSETQ.

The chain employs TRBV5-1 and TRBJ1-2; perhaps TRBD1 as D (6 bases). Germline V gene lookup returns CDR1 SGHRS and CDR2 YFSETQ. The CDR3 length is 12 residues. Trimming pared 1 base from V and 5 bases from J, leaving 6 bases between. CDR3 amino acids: CASSLTGYGYTF. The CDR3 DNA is TGCGCCAGCAGCTTGACAGGGTATGGCTACACCTTC.

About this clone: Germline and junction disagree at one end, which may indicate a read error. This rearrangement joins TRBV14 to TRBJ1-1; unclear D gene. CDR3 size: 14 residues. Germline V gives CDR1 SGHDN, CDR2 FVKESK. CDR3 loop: CASGQGRPNTEAFF. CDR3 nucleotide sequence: TGTGCCAGCGGCCAAGGGAGGCCGAACACTGAAGCTTTCTTT.

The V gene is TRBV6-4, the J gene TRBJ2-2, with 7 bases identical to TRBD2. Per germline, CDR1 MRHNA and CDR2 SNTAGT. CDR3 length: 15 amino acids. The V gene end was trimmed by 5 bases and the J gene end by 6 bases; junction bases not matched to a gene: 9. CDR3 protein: CASSKETSWSGELFF. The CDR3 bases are TGTGCCAGCAGTAAAGAGACTAGCTGGTCCGGGGAGCTGTTTTTT.

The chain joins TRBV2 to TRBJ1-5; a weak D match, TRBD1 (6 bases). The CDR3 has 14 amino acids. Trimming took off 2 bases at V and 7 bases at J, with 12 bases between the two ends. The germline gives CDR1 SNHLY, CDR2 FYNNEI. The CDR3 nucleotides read TGTGCCAGCAGTGAAAGGCAGGGGTTCCAGCCCCAGCATTTT. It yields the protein CASSERQGFQPQHF.

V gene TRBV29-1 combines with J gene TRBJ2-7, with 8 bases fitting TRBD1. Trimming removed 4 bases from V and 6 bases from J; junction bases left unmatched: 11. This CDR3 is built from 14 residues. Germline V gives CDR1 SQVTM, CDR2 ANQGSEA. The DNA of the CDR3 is TGCAGCGTTGTTTCCCGGGACAGGTTTCGCGAGCAGTACTTC. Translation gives CSVVSRDRFREQYF.

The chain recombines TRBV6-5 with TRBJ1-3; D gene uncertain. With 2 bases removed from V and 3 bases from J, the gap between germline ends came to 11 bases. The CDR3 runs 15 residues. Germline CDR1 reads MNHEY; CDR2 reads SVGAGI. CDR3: CASSYPMTIGNTIYF. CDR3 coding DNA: TGTGCCAGCAGTTACCCGATGACTATTGGAAACACCATATATTTT.